The TCR beta chain under discussion was sequenced for a study of vaccination and CD4 T cells after COVID-19. At the level of the study: Median time from COVID diagnosis to post-COVID sampling was approximately 3.5 months (35 to 161).

Cultured CD4+ T-cell DNA underwent Oncomine TCR Beta short-read sequencing. TCRdb redid the calling of the PCR reads with MiXCR, one entry per CDR3 protein. The repertoire holds more than 20,000 distinct CDR3 sequences, with approximately 40% as singletons. This clonotype was recorded a few times. The antigen is undetermined. Trimming left V 7 bases short and J 2 bases short, with 16 bases between. CDR1 is MNHNS and CDR2 is SASEGT in the germline V gene. The CDR3 extends over 15 amino acids. As to treatment: roughly nine-day PBMC culture with coronavirus spike peptide pools or control peptides (ViraFEST assay). TCRs were sequenced by ViraFEST after antigen-specific T cells had been expanded with peptide pools.

The chain combines TRBV6-1 with TRBJ2-3; maybe TRBD2 (7 bases). This sequence was found in a human donor who had recovered from COVID-19. The sequenced sample consisted of CD4+ T cells from blood, cultured in vitro. The CDR3 DNA sequence: TGTGCCAGCAATACGGCGGGGGACATCACAGATACGCAGTATTTT. Protein product: CASNTAGDITDTQYF.